Presented here are 20 T cell receptor beta chains from one specimen sequenced in a study of breast tumors, draining lymph nodes, adjacent tissues. TCRdb called the multiplex PCR reads again in MiXCR, with one record for every CDR3 protein. Of around 250,000 distinct CDR3 sequences in the sample, roughly a third were seen once. Breast cancer patients provided tissue from their axillary draining lymph nodes. The sequenced sample was axillary lymph node tissue. Source of these receptors: a female donor with breast cancer. Some clones in this sample may be carry-over from other donors' samples.

At least ten counts were recorded for this clonotype. The chain employs TRBV15 and TRBJ2-1; TRBD1 agrees at 7 bases. V was pared by 1 base and J by 0 bases, with 9 bases of the junction left unmatched. This CDR3 has 18 amino acids. Germline CDR1 and CDR2: LNHNV and YYDKDF (reference sequence). CDR3 sequence: CATSRGPRGLTSYNEQFF. CDR3 sequence (DNA): TGTGCCACCAGCAGAGGGCCGAGGGGGCTAACCTCCTACAATGAGCAGTTCTTC.

V is TRBV7-2 and J is TRBJ2-1; unclear D gene. The CDR3 sequence is 14 residues long. V was cut by 2 bases and J by 2 bases, with 7 bases left in between. Germline lookup yields CDR1 SGHTA and CDR2 FQGNSA. The CDR3 DNA reads TGTGCCAGCAGCTTAATGGTGGCCTACAATGAGCAGTTCTTC. Encoded protein: CASSLMVAYNEQFF.

The chain couples TRBV20-1 to TRBJ2-3; no firm D call. Germline CDR1 reads DFQATT; CDR2 reads SNEGSKA (reference sequence). V was cut by 5 bases and J by 1 base, with 10 bases left in between. The CDR3 runs to 13 residues. This CDR3 is CSAEDWGTDTQYF. The CDR3 DNA reads TGCAGTGCTGAAGATTGGGGCACAGATACGCAGTATTTT.

The chain is built from TRBV2 and TRBJ1-6, with a possible D match to TRBD1 (5 bases). The CDR3 totals 16 residues. The germline CDR1 and CDR2 sequences are SNHLY and FYNNEI. Trimming pared 4 bases from V and 7 bases from J, leaving 17 bases between. This chain's CDR3 is CASSARRPGANSPLHF. CDR3 nucleotides: TGTGCCAGCAGTGCCAGACGGCCTGGGGCGAATTCACCCCTCCACTTT. Full variable domain (outside the CDR3, taken from reference TRBV2 and TRBJ1-6): EPEVTQTPSHQVTQMGQEVILRCVPISNHLYFYWYRQILGQKVEFLVSFYNNEISEKSEIFDDQFSVERPDGSNFTLKIRSTKLEDSAMYFCASSARRPGANSPLHFGNGTRLTVT.

Only a few counts were recorded for this clonotype. This may stem from a read error, because a much larger clone lies one nucleotide away. The gene calls are TRBV11-2 and TRBJ2-3; unclear D gene. The V end was cut by 5 bases, the J end by 4 bases, with 16 bases between. This CDR3 spans 15 amino acids. Germline CDR1 and CDR2: SGHAT and FQNNGV. This CDR3 reads CASSHLLQAADTQYF. The CDR3 DNA reads as TGTGCCAGCAGCCATCTACTTCAGGCCGCAGATACGCAGTATTTT.

As to this clonotype: A much larger clone lies a single base off, so this may be a read error. This sequence joins TRBV19 and TRBJ2-1, with D perhaps matching TRBD2 (6 bases). Germline CDR1 and CDR2: LNHDA and SQIVND (reference sequence). The CDR3 is 15 residues long. CDR3 residues: CASTGTGSGYNKQFF. In DNA, the CDR3 is TGTGCCAGTACAGGGACGGGTAGCGGATACAATAAGCAGTTCTTC.

This sequence joins TRBV2 and TRBJ2-1; possible D gene TRBD2, 6 bases. V was clipped by 4 bases and J by 2 bases, with 15 bases between them. From germline, CDR1 is SNHLY and CDR2 FYNNEI. This CDR3 spans 16 amino acids. This CDR3 is CASSVRGGAAYNEQFF. The CDR3 coding sequence is TGTGCCAGCAGTGTGCGGGGCGGGGCGGCCTACAATGAGCAGTTCTTC.

This clonotype was picked up many times. The V call is TRBV24-1, the J call TRBJ2-7; D ambiguous. V lost 2 bases to trimming and J lost 2 bases, with 12 bases between them. This CDR3 is 15 amino acids long. The germline V gene has CDR1 KGHDR and CDR2 SFDVKD. In DNA form, the CDR3 reads TGTGCCACCAGTGATTCAAGCAGAAACCCCTACGAGCAGTACTTC. Encoded protein: CATSDSSRNPYEQYF.

The CDR3 reads CASKPRQGAYNSPLHF. The DNA for the CDR3 is TGTGCCAGCAAGCCCCGACAGGGGGCCTATAATTCACCCCTCCACTTT. This chain joins TRBV2 and TRBJ1-6; 9 bases agree with TRBD1. There are 16 residues in the CDR3. The V segment lost 7 bases and the J segment 2 bases; nucleotides outside the gene matches: 6. CDR1 and CDR2 (germline): SNHLY, FYNNEI.

This clonotype occurred many times. The chain employs TRBV11-2 and TRBJ2-1, with D perhaps matching TRBD2 (5 bases). Trimming removed 5 bases at V and 3 bases at J, with 14 bases between. The germline V gene has CDR1 SGHAT and CDR2 FQNNGV. This CDR3 region has 15 residues. CDR3: CASSPRTRNYNEQFF. CDR3 nucleotide sequence: TGTGCCAGCAGCCCGAGGACTCGAAACTACAATGAGCAGTTCTTC. Complete variable domain (other parts from reference TRBV11-2 and TRBJ2-1): EAGVAQSPRYKIIEKRQSVAFWCNPISGHATLYWYQQILGQGPKLLIQFQNNGVVDDSQLPKDRFSAERLKGVDSTLKIQPAKLEDSAVYLCASSPRTRNYNEQFFGPGTRLTVL.

The V and J genes are TRBV2 and TRBJ2-5; TRBD1 agrees at 8 bases. The CDR3 sequence is 14 residues long. With V trimmed by 6 bases and J by 5 bases, 8 bases remained unmatched. Germline values: CDR1 SNHLY, CDR2 FYNNEI. CDR3 region: CASRGQVGGETQYF. For the CDR3, the DNA is TGTGCCAGCAGGGGACAGGTGGGGGGTGAGACCCAGTACTTC. Drawing the rest from reference TRBV2 and TRBJ2-5, the complete variable domain is EPEVTQTPSHQVTQMGQEVILRCVPISNHLYFYWYRQILGQKVEFLVSFYNNEISEKSEIFDDQFSVERPDGSNFTLKIRSTKLEDSAMYFCASRGQVGGETQYFGPGTRLLVL.

This clonotype was picked up many times. This rearrangement joins TRBV9 to TRBJ2-1, with D uncertain. CDR1 and CDR2 (germline): SGDLS, YYNGEE. Trimming shortened V by 0 bases and J by 0 bases, and 13 bases separated the two germline ends. The CDR3 is 17 amino acids. The CDR3 DNA is TGTGCCAGCAGCGTAGTTGGAAGAACGAGCTCCTACAATGAGCAGTTCTTC. This encodes CASSVVGRTSSYNEQFF.

This clonotype was found a few times. The chain joins TRBV11-2 to TRBJ1-5; 9 positions agree with TRBD1. The CDR3 is made up of 15 amino acids. CDR1 and CDR2 from the germline V gene are SGHAT and FQNNGV. V trimming: 5 bases; J trimming: 5 bases; junction bases outside the gene matches: 7. The DNA of the CDR3 is TGTGCCAGCAGCCAGAGACAGGGGGGAGATCAGCCCCAGCATTTT. Its protein is CASSQRQGGDQPQHF.

This clonotype appeared a few times. V gene TRBV18 combines with J gene TRBJ1-6; D is perhaps TRBD1 (5 bases). The CDR3 runs to 15 residues. From germline, CDR1 is KGHSH and CDR2 LQKENI. The V gene lost 3 bases and the J gene lost 9 bases, with 15 bases spanning the gap. The chain's CDR3 is CASSPRGEIGSPLHF. CDR3 coding DNA: TGTGCCAGCTCACCCCGGGGGGAGATCGGTTCACCCCTCCACTTT.

This clonotype has a count of ten or more. The V call is TRBV5-1, the J call TRBJ2-7; unclear D gene. Germline V gene sequence: CDR1 SGHRS, CDR2 YFSETQ. The CDR3 consists of 15 residues. V was trimmed by 0 bases and J by 3 bases, leaving 13 bases between them. CDR3 sequence: CASSLEPGRVYEQYF. The DNA of the CDR3 is TGCGCCAGCAGCTTGGAACCGGGTAGGGTCTACGAGCAGTACTTC.

With regard to this clonotype: The junction departs from the called germline gene at one end, perhaps through a read error. V gene TRBV7-9 combines with J gene TRBJ2-7; a possible D gene is TRBD2 (6 bases). Germline CDR1 SEHNR, CDR2 FQNEAQ (reference sequence). This CDR3 spans 14 amino acids. The CDR3 nucleotides are TGTGGCAGCAGCGGCTACGGGGGACTCTACAAGCAGTACTTC. Residues: CGSSGYGGLYKQYF. The whole variable domain, filled in from reference TRBV7-9 and TRBJ2-7, reads DTGVSQNPRHKITKRGQNVTFRCDPISEHNRLYWYRQTLGQGPEFLTYFQNEAQLEKSRLLSDRFSAERPKGSFSTLEIQRTEQGDSAMYLCGSSGYGGLYKQYFGPGTRLTVT.

The chain employs TRBV7-9 and TRBJ1-1; possibly TRBD1 for D (6 bases). The germline V and J ends were trimmed by 5 bases and 1 base, with 17 bases remaining between them. The CDR3 covers 16 residues. The germline CDR1 and CDR2 sequences are SEHNR and FQNEAQ (reference sequence). The CDR3 nucleotides are TGTGCCAGCAGCCACAACCAACAGGGCCCGAACACTGAAGCTTTCTTT. Translation: CASSHNQQGPNTEAFF.

Turning to this clonotype: Possible read error: a much larger clone is one base away. CDR3 DNA: TGCAGTGTTCCGACTAGCGGGAGTAACGCGCAGTACTTC. It codes for CSVPTSGSNAQYF. The V and J genes are TRBV20-1 and TRBJ2-7; 12 bases line up with TRBD2. Per the germline V gene, CDR1 is DFQATT and CDR2 is SNEGSKA (reference sequence). V was pared by 7 bases and J by 9 bases, with 10 bases of the junction left unmatched. CDR3 size: 13 residues.

On this clonotype: A clone one base away is much larger, so this may be a read error. The rearrangement uses TRBV7-8 and TRBJ2-2; TRBD2 is a possible D gene (5 bases). CDR3 length: 17 residues. From germline, CDR1 is SGHVS and CDR2 FQNEAQ. The CDR3 nucleotides read TGTGTCAGCAGCTTAGCGACGGCAACAACGAACACCGGGGAGCTGTTTTTT. This translates into CVSSLATATTNTGELFF.

This clonotype was counted many times. The chain combines TRBV13 with TRBJ2-7, with no clear D. V shed 3 bases and J shed 3 bases, with 3 bases lying between them. The germline gives CDR1 PRHDT, CDR2 FYEKMQ (reference sequence). The CDR3 runs to 11 residues. CDR3 sequence reads: CASSLGYEQYF. The DNA of the CDR3 is TGTGCCAGCAGCTTGGGCTACGAGCAGTACTTC. Variable domain in full (rest from reference TRBV13 and TRBJ2-7): AAGVIQSPRHLIKEKRETATLKCYPIPRHDTVYWYQQGPGQDPQFLISFYEKMQSDKGSIPDRFSAQQFSDYHSELNMSSLELGDSALYFCASSLGYEQYFGPGTRLTVT.